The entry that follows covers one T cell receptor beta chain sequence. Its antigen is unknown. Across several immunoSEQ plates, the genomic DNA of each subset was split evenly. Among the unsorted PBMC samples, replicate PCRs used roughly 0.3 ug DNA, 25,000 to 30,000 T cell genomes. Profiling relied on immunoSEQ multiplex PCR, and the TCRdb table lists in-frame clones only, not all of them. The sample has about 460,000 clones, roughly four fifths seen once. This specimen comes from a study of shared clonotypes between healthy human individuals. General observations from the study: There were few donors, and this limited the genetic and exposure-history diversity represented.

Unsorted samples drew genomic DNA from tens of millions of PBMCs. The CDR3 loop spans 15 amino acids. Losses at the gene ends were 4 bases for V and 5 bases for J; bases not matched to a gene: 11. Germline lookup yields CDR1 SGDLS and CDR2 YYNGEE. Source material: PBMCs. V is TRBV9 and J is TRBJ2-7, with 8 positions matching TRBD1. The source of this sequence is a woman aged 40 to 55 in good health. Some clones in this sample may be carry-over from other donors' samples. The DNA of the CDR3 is TGTGCCAGCAGCCCAGGGACAGGAGGTGGGGACGAGCAGTACTTC. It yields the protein CASSPGTGGGDEQYF. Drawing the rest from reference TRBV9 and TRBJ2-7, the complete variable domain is DSGVTQTPKHLITATGQRVTLRCSPRSGDLSVYWYQQSLDQGLQFLIQYYNGEERAKGNILERFSAQQFPDLHSELNLSSLELGDSALYFCASSPGTGGGDEQYFGPGTRLTVT.